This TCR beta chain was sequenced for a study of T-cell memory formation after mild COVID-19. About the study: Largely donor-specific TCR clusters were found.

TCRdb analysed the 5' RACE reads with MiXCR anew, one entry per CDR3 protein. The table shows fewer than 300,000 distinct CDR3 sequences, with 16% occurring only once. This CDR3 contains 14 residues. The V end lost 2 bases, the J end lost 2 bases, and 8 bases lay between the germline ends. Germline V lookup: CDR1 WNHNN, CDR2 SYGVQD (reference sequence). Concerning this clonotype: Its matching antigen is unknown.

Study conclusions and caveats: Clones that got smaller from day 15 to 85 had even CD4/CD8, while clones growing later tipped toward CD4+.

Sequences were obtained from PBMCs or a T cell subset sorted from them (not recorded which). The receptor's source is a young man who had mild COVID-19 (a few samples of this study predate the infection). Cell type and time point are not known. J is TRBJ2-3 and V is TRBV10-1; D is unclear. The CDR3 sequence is CASSENMITDTQYF. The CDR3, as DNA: TGCGCCAGCAGTGAGAACATGATCACAGATACGCAGTATTTT.